The clone carrying this TCR beta chain was observed a handful of times. Its antigen is as yet unknown. A read error may produce the germline difference seen at one junction end. Building the TCR beta libraries relied on iRepertoire HTBI primers, and CDR3 regions underwent Arm-PCR. In the original analysis: The study identified 50 to 70 TRBV and approximately 15 TRBJ segments across samples. Each CDR3 protein is one row after TCRdb ran MiXCR on the multiplex PCR reads. Clone size and V and J calls follow TCRdb, not the original study. The data show 500,000 or so distinct CDR3 sequences, with roughly a sixth seen just once and approximately 25% held by the top ten. This record belongs to a study of regulatory T cells in long-lasting Graves disease. Study-level findings and limits: Small numbers of samples may have cut accuracy.

This CDR3 comprises 16 residues. In germline, CDR1 is MDHEN, CDR2 SYDVKM. Time point denoted: newly diagnosed GD, antithyroid drugs for less than 3 months. Isolated PBMC RNA provided the starting material for the TCR library. These data were also reused for a study on T cells in Graves' hyperthyroidism and ophthalmopathy. That study reports: For ophthalmopathy, model prediction preceded onset by a median roughly 6.5 months.

The chain combines TRBV28 with TRBJ2-2, with 11 bases aligning to TRBD2. This specimen was peripheral blood mononuclear cells (PBMCs), taken at new diagnosis, from a patient treated with antithyroid drugs. The sequence was obtained from a woman aged 40 to 65 with Graves disease. The CDR3 bases are TGTGCCAGCAGTCCCCAGACTAGCGGGGAGATCGGGGAGCCGTTTTTT. It yields the protein CASSPQTSGEIGEPFF.